This TCR beta chain was identified in a study of blood T cells in healthy people across ages. On this clonotype: Its antigen is as yet unknown.

Trimming took off 4 bases at V and 2 bases at J, with 9 bases between the two ends. CDR1 MGHRA and CDR2 YSYEKL come from the germline V gene. The CDR3 runs 14 residues. Then a second PCR, running about 6 to 11 cycles, was carried out with a sample-barcoded 5' primer and a J-beta primer mix. TCRdb reprocessed the 5' RACE reads via MiXCR and lists one record per CDR3 protein. This sample yields about 290,000 distinct CDR3 sequences, of which roughly a quarter are seen a single time; approximately 28% belongs to the top ten. Regarding the study as a whole: Shifts in expanded clonotypes may have been confounded by donor CMV status, which was unknown. Naive CD4+ cell counts and diversity both ran higher in long-lived than in aged donors.

The source is a woman in her 70s in good health. The material sequenced was blood. This chain connects TRBV4-1 to TRBJ1-3, with D possibly matching TRBD1 (5 bases). As DNA, the CDR3 is TGCGCCAGCAGCCCTCCAGGGACTGGAAACACCATATATTTT. Residues: CASSPPGTGNTIYF.